This T cell receptor beta chain derives from a study of blood T cell repertoires in COVID-19. On the study more broadly: The United States, Italy and Spain provided the acute and convalescent COVID-19 samples.

Participants spanned ages about 18 to 89 years and resided in around 25 US areas. Clinical history as reported by participants underpinned cohort assignment. This table comes from immunoSEQ multiplex PCR, and its TCRdb copy is limited to in-frame clones, with some not included. In the table there are about 280,000 clones, roughly 90% of which are singletons. The germline CDR1 and CDR2 sequences are KGHSH and LQKENI. V was trimmed by 0 bases and J by 4 bases, leaving 10 bases between them. The CDR3 runs 14 residues. Sample: PBMCs or T cells enriched from blood (not recorded which). J is TRBJ2-7 and V is TRBV18; D is ambiguous. This TCR was recovered from a woman under 30 with acute COVID-19. The CDR3 sequence: CASSPPGQVYEQYF. CDR3 nucleotide sequence: TGTGCCAGCTCACCACCGGGCCAGGTGTACGAGCAGTACTTC.